The 15 T cell receptor beta chains presented below share a single source sample, sequenced in a study of cytomegalovirus exposure and HLA in healthy donors. The PCR had 60 Vbeta and 13 Jbeta primers. TCRdb's copy holds only in-frame clones and misses some; the assay was immunoSEQ multiplex PCR. Its listing shows around 210,000 clones. Sequencing was done on a sample of PBMCs. These receptors were collected from a girl aged 2 to 10 in good health and CMV-seropositive.

V gene TRBV7-9 combines with J gene TRBJ2-3; 10 bases are a match to TRBD2. V shed 2 bases, J shed 2 bases, and the junction held 13 bases outside the gene matches. CDR1 SEHNR and CDR2 FQNEAQ come from the germline V gene (reference sequence). This CDR3 has 19 amino acids. The CDR3 spells CASSLSSDLAGAYTDTQYF. CDR3 nucleotide sequence: TGTGCCAGCAGCTTATCGAGCGACCTAGCGGGAGCCTACACAGATACGCAGTATTTT.

The chain is built from TRBV11-2 and TRBJ1-1, with D uncertain. The length of the CDR3 is 13 residues. V was clipped by 0 bases and J by 1 base, with 3 bases between them. In germline, CDR1 is SGHAT, CDR2 FQNNGV. The CDR3 DNA reads as TGTGCCAGCAGCTTAGACGGGAACACTGAAGCTTTCTTT. Translation: CASSLDGNTEAFF.

The chain joins TRBV19 to TRBJ2-1, with TRBD2 matching 7 bases. Per germline, CDR1 LNHDA and CDR2 SQIVND (reference sequence). The V segment lost 5 bases and the J segment 4 bases; nucleotides outside the gene matches: 2. CDR3 length equals 13 residues. The CDR3 here is CASSGRVYNEQFF. In DNA form, the CDR3 reads TGTGCCAGTAGTGGGAGGGTATACAATGAGCAGTTCTTC.

Here the CDR3 reads CASSLDPSGRGYEQYF. The CDR3 DNA sequence: TGTGCCAGCAGCTTAGACCCCAGCGGGAGAGGATACGAGCAGTACTTC. This chain links TRBV11-2 with TRBJ2-7; 8 positions agree with TRBD2. The germline gives CDR1 SGHAT, CDR2 FQNNGV. The CDR3 length is 16 residues. Trimming at V came to 0 bases and at J to 4 bases, leaving 8 bases not matched to a gene.

The J gene is TRBJ2-6, the V gene TRBV29-1; a possible D gene is TRBD1 (6 bases). In germline, CDR1 is SQVTM, CDR2 ANQGSEA. The CDR3 has 15 amino acids. V was trimmed by 6 bases and J by 4 bases, leaving 16 bases between them. CDR3 nucleotides: TGCAGCGTCAACCACAGGGTTACCGGGGCCAACGTCCTGACTTTC. This translates into CSVNHRVTGANVLTF.

This rearrangement joins TRBV28 to TRBJ2-7, with a tentative D call TRBD1 (5 bases). The CDR3 runs 15 residues. The V end lost 7 bases, the J end lost 0 bases, and 16 bases lay between the germline ends. Germline CDR1 MDHEN, CDR2 SYDVKM. CDR3 bases: TGTGCCAGCACCCCTATCCGTACAGGCTCCTACGAGCAGTACTTC. It codes for CASTPIRTGSYEQYF.

This sequence joins TRBV15 and TRBJ2-7, with 7 positions matching TRBD1. V lost 5 bases and J lost 3; bases outside the gene matches: 10. Germline V CDR1 and CDR2: LNHNV, YYDKDF (reference sequence). This CDR3 has 15 amino acids. The CDR3 DNA is TGTGCCACCAGCCGCGCCAAAGACAGGGACTACGAGCAGTACTTC. It translates to CATSRAKDRDYEQYF.

The chain carries TRBV5-1 and TRBJ2-1, with D unresolved. CDR3 length: 14 amino acids. CDR1 is SGHRS, CDR2 YFSETQ, per germline. Trimming shortened V by 4 bases and J by 3 bases, and 11 bases separated the two germline ends. The CDR3 here is CASSKDGDYNEQFF. In DNA, the CDR3 is TGCGCCAGCAGCAAAGACGGAGACTACAATGAGCAGTTCTTC.

The V call is TRBV28, the J call TRBJ2-7, with 11 bases matching TRBD2. The CDR3 runs to 14 residues. Germline V gene sequence: CDR1 MDHEN, CDR2 SYDVKM. With 8 bases clipped from V and 3 bases from J, the junction kept 6 bases outside the gene matches. In DNA, the CDR3 is TGTGCCAGCTCAACCGGGACTAGCGGCTACGAGCAGTACTTC. This encodes CASSTGTSGYEQYF.

The chain recombines TRBV6-1 with TRBJ2-3; 7 positions match TRBD1. Germline V lookup: CDR1 MNHNS, CDR2 SASEGT. This CDR3 contains 14 residues. Trimming cost V 4 bases and J 4 bases; bases outside gene matches: 5. The CDR3 region is CASSARGISDTQYF. The CDR3 region has the DNA TGTGCCAGCAGTGCCAGGGGGATCTCAGATACGCAGTATTTT.

The V and J genes are TRBV6-5 and TRBJ1-2; TRBD1 agrees at 7 bases. Per germline, CDR1 MNHEY and CDR2 SVGAGI. The CDR3 contains 13 residues. V was pared by 7 bases and J by 4 bases, with 6 bases of the junction left unmatched. CDR3 protein: CASKGTDRYGYTF. In nucleotides, the CDR3 is TGTGCCAGCAAGGGGACAGACCGCTATGGCTACACCTTC.

The V gene is TRBV9, the J gene TRBJ2-1; D not certain. V shed 0 bases and J shed 2 bases, with 9 bases lying between them. The CDR3 runs to 15 residues. From germline, CDR1 is SGDLS and CDR2 YYNGEE. DNA for the CDR3: TGTGCCAGCAGCGTAGGTCTGGAGACCTACAATGAGCAGTTCTTC. Its translation is CASSVGLETYNEQFF.

The chain employs TRBV10-3 and TRBJ2-1; TRBD2 agrees at 8 bases. Germline assignment: CDR1 ENHRY and CDR2 SYGVKD. This CDR3 spans 15 amino acids. The V and J ends lost 2 bases and 9 bases, in that order; junction bases with no gene match: 9. CDR3 residues: CAISEGGRMEGEQFF. CDR3 nucleotide sequence: TGTGCCATCAGTGAGGGCGGGAGGATGGAAGGTGAGCAGTTCTTC.

The rearrangement uses TRBV28 and TRBJ2-1, with 9 bases lining up with TRBD1. J lost 7 bases, V lost 5 bases, and 9 bases had no gene match. The CDR3 totals 15 residues. Germline CDR1 and CDR2: MDHEN and SYDVKM. The CDR3 region has the DNA TGTGCCAGCAGTCCCGCGGGACAGGGCCGGAATGAGCAGTTCTTC. This sequence encodes CASSPAGQGRNEQFF.

The chain combines TRBV19 with TRBJ2-5; TRBD1 aligns across 7 bases. There are 17 residues in the CDR3. Losses at the gene ends were 4 bases for V and 2 bases for J; bases not matched to a gene: 13. Germline CDR1 reads LNHDA; CDR2 reads SQIVND (reference sequence). The CDR3 loop is CASSKPTGVGKQETQYF. Written as DNA, the CDR3 is TGTGCCAGTAGTAAACCTACAGGGGTCGGAAAGCAAGAGACCCAGTACTTC. Full variable domain (outside the CDR3, taken from reference TRBV19 and TRBJ2-5): DGGITQSPKYLFRKEGQNVTLSCEQNLNHDAMYWYRQDPGQGLRLIYYSQIVNDFQKGDIAEGYSVSREKKESFPLTVTSAQKNPTAFYLCASSKPTGVGKQETQYFGPGTRLLVL.